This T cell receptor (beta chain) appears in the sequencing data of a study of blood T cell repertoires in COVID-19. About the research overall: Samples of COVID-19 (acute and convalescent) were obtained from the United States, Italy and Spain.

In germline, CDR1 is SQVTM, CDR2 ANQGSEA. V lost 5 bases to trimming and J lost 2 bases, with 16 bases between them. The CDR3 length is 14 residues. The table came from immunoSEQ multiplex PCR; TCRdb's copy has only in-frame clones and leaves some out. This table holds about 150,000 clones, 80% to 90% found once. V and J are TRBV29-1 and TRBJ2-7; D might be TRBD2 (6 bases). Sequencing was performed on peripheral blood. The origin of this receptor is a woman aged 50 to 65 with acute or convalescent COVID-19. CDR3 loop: CSVRQRVPPYEQYF. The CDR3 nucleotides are TGCAGCGTTAGACAGCGGGTTCCCCCCTACGAGCAGTACTTC.